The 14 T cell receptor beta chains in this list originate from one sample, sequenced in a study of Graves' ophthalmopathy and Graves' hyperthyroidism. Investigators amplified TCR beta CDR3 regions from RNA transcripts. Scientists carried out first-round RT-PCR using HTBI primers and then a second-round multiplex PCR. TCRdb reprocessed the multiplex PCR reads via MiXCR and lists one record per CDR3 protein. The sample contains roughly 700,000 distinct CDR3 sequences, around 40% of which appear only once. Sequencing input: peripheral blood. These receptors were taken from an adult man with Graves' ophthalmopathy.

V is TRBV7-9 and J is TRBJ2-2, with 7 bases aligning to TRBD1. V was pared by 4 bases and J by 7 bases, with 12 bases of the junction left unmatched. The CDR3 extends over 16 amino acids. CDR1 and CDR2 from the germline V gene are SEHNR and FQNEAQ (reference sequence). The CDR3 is CASSSTGKVLGGELFF. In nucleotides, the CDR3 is TGTGCCAGCAGCTCGACAGGGAAGGTCTTGGGCGGGGAGCTGTTTTTT.

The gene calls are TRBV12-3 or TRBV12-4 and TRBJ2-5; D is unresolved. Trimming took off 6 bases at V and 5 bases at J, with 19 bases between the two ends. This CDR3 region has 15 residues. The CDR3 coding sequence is TGTGCCAGCAGCCCCTCAACTCCCGGGCGGGAGACCCAGTACTTC. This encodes CASSPSTPGRETQYF.

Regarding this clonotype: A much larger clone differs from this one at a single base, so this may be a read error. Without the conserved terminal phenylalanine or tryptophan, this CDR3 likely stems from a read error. The CDR3 DNA follows: TGCGCCAGCAGCTTGGGGCAGGGGGCGGCGGACACTGAAGCTTTCCTT. This translates into CASSLGQGAADTEAFL. This chain links TRBV5-1 with TRBJ1-1, with TRBD1 matching over 8 bases. The junction had 7 bases not matched to a gene; V was cut back by 0 bases and J by 3 bases. From germline, CDR1 is SGHRS and CDR2 YFSETQ. The CDR3 sequence is 16 residues long.

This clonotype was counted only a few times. In nucleotides, the CDR3 is TGCAGTGCAACTAGCGGTTCTGAGACCCAGTACTTC. Protein: CSATSGSETQYF. This rearrangement joins TRBV20-1 to TRBJ2-5, with TRBD2 matching over 8 bases. The junction had 5 bases not matched to a gene; V was cut back by 6 bases and J by 5 bases. The CDR3 is made up of 12 amino acids. Germline CDR1 DFQATT, CDR2 SNEGSKA (reference sequence).

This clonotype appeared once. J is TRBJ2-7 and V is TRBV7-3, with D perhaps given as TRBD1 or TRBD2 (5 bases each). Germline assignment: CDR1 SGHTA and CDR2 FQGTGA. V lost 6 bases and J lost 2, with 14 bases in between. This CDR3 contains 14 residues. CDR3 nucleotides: TGTGCCAGCAGTTACCCGCAGGGAGCCTACGAGCAGTACTTC. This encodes CASSYPQGAYEQYF.

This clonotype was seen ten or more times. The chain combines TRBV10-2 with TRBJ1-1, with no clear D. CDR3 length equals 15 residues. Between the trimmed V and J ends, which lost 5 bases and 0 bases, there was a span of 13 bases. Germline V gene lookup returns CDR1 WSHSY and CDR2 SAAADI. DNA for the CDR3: TGCGCCAGCAGTAAAGGAGGGAGGTTGAACACTGAAGCTTTCTTT. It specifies CASSKGGRLNTEAFF.

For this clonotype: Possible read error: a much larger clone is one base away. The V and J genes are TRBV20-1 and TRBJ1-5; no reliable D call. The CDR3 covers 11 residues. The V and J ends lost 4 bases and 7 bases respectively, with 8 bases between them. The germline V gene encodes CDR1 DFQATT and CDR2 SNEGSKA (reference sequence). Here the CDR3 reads CSANREQPQHF. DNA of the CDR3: TGCAGTGCTAATAGGGAACAGCCCCAGCATTTT.

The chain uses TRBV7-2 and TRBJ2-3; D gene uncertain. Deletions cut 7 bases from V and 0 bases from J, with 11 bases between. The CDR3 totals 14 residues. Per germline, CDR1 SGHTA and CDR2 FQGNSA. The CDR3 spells CASTLTRSTDTQYF. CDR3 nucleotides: TGTGCCAGCACCCTAACACGGAGCACAGATACGCAGTATTTT.

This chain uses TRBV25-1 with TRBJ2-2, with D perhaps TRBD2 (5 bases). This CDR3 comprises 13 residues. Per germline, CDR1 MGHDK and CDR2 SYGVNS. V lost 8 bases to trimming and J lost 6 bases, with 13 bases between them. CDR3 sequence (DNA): TGTGCCAGCTCACCACCGGGGTCCGGGGAGCTGTTTTTT. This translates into CASSPPGSGELFF.

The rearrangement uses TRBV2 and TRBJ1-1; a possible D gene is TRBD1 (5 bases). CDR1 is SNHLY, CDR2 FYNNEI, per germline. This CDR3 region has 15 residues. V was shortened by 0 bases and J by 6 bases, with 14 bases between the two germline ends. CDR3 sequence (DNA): TGTGCCAGCAGTGAAGCAGTAAGGGGCTTCGCTGAAGCTTTCTTT. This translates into CASSEAVRGFAEAFF.

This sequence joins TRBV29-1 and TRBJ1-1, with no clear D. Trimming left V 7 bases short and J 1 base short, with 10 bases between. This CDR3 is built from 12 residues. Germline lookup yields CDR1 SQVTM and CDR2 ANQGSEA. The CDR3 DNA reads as TGCAGCGATACGACGGGGAACACTGAAGCTTTCTTT. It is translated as CSDTTGNTEAFF.

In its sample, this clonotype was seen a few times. Written as DNA, the CDR3 is TGCAGTGCTGCCGGGGACAGCTCCTATAATTCACCCCTCCACTTT. This gives the protein CSAAGDSSYNSPLHF. This chain joins TRBV20-1 and TRBJ1-6, with 7 nucleotides matching TRBD1. The CDR3 has 15 amino acids. The ends lost 5 bases at V and 0 bases at J; junction bases unmatched: 4. The germline V gene has CDR1 DFQATT and CDR2 SNEGSKA (reference sequence).

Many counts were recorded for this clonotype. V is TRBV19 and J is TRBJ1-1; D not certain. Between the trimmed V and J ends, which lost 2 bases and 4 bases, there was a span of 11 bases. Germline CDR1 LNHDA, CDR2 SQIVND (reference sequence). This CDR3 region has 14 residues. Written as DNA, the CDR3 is TGTGCCAGTAGTATAACGAGGGTTGGCACTGAAGCTTTCTTT. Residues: CASSITRVGTEAFF.

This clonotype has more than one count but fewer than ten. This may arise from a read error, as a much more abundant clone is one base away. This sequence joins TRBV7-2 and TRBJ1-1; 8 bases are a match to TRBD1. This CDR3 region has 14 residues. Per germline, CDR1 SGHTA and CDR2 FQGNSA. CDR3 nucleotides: TGTGTCAGCAGCCATGGACAGGGGAACACTGAAGCTTTCTTT. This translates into CVSSHGQGNTEAFF.